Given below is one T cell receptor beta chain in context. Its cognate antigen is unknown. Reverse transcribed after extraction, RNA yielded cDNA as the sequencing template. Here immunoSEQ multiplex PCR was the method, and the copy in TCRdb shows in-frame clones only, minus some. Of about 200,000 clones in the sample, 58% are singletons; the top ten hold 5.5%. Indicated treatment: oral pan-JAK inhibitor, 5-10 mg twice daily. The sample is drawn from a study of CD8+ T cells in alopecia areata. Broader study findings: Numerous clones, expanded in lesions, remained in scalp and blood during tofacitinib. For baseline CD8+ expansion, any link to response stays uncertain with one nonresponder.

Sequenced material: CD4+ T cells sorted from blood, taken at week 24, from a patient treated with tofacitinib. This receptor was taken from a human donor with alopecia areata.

For the CDR3, the DNA is TGTGCCAGCAGCTCGGACAGGGGGCCGGCTGGCTACACCTTC. It encodes CASSSDRGPAGYTF. The chain joins TRBV7-9 to TRBJ1-2; 11 bases fit TRBD1. The CDR3 runs to 14 residues. V was pared by 4 bases and J by 7 bases, with 5 bases of the junction left unmatched. Germline assignment: CDR1 SEHNR and CDR2 FQNEAQ (reference sequence). The full variable domain, its missing parts supplied by reference TRBV7-9 and TRBJ1-2, is DTGVSQNPRHKITKRGQNVTFRCDPISEHNRLYWYRQTLGQGPEFLTYFQNEAQLEKSRLLSDRFSAERPKGSFSTLEIQRTEQGDSAMYLCASSSDRGPAGYTFGSGTRLTVV.